This T cell receptor (beta chain) originates from a study of blood T cell repertoires in COVID-19. For the study at large: Acute and convalescent COVID-19 specimens originated in the United States, Italy and Spain. The analysed material was cDNA or gDNA that came from T cells, B-cell-depleted T cells, or PBMCs.

Authors' processing steps: Cell counts per sample came from amplifying reference gene primers. The assay was immunoSEQ multiplex PCR, and TCRdb's table has in-frame clones only and misses some. The DNA was the basis for D and trimming; V, J and clone size are from that table. The profile shows fewer than 300,000 clones, roughly 88% of them singletons. Germline values: CDR1 LNHDA, CDR2 SQIVND (reference sequence). V lost 6 bases and J lost 8; bases outside the gene matches: 9. This CDR3 spans 14 amino acids. This chain joins TRBV19 and TRBJ1-4; 7 bases align to TRBD1. The origin of this receptor is a woman aged 30 to 39 with acute or convalescent COVID-19. Sequenced sample: peripheral blood. As DNA, the CDR3 is TGTGCCAGTAGCTCCTACAGGGGACGGGAAAAACTGTTTTTT. As protein: CASSSYRGREKLFF.